This entry lists 16 T cell receptor beta chains sequenced from one sample in a study of CD8 T cells in ankylosing spondylitis. TCRdb recomputed calls from the 5' RACE reads with MiXCR, one row per CDR3 protein. The sample lists roughly 200,000 distinct CDR3 sequences; 10% to 15% were seen once. Sequencing used blood, either unsorted or a sorted T cell fraction (not recorded which). These receptors all stem from a male donor with ankylosing spondylitis or in good health (not recorded which).

This chain uses TRBV7-9 with TRBJ2-7, with D tentatively TRBD2 (5 bases). The CDR3 loop spans 16 amino acids. Trimming removed 2 bases from V and 5 bases from J, with 19 bases in between. CDR1 and CDR2 (germline): SEHNR, FQNEAQ (reference sequence). For the CDR3, the DNA is TGTGCCAGCAGCTTACCCAAGGTGGGGTTCGGGGACGAGCAGTACTTC. Its protein is CASSLPKVGFGDEQYF.

This clonotype was observed a handful of times. The rearrangement uses TRBV29-1 and TRBJ2-1; D is unclear. Germline V gene data show CDR1 as SQVTM and CDR2 as ANQGSEA. Trimming stripped 1 base from V and 3 bases from J, with 4 bases between. This CDR3 is 12 amino acids long. The CDR3 here is CSVEAYYNEQFF. Here the CDR3 DNA reads TGCAGCGTTGAAGCCTACTACAATGAGCAGTTCTTC.

The V call is TRBV27, the J call TRBJ2-7; D uncertain. The CDR3 contains 14 residues. V lost 2 bases to trimming and J lost 5 bases, with 13 bases between them. Germline V gene lookup returns CDR1 MNHEY and CDR2 SMNVEV (reference sequence). In DNA form, the CDR3 reads TGTGCCAGCAGTTTAAAGGTCAGAAAGAACGAGCAGTACTTC. This sequence encodes CASSLKVRKNEQYF.

This sequence joins TRBV12-3 or TRBV12-4 and TRBJ2-1, with TRBD2 matching over 9 bases. The CDR3 totals 15 residues. The V and J ends lost 5 bases and 8 bases, in that order; junction bases with no gene match: 10. CDR3 amino acids: CASSILAGRKDEQFF. The CDR3 nucleotides read TGTGCCAGCAGTATCCTAGCGGGGCGCAAGGATGAGCAGTTCTTC.

As for this clonotype: A junction boundary mismatches the germline segment, possibly from a read error. The CDR3 sequence is CASTYWTSGNNEQFF. CDR3 in DNA: TGTGCCAGCACTTACTGGACTAGCGGTAACAATGAGCAGTTCTTC. The chain couples TRBV6-5 to TRBJ2-1, with 10 bases lining up with TRBD2. This CDR3 region has 15 residues. CDR1 is MNHEY, CDR2 SVGAGI, per germline.

The chain joins TRBV5-1 to TRBJ1-2; D is undetermined. Trimming pared 3 bases from V and 6 bases from J, leaving 12 bases between. This CDR3 has 13 amino acids. The germline CDR1 and CDR2 sequences are SGHRS and YFSETQ. DNA of the CDR3: TGCGCCAGCAGCTGGGCGGGCGGGGATGGCTACACCTTC. Translating gives CASSWAGGDGYTF.

The J gene is TRBJ2-1, the V gene TRBV6-5; 11 bases are a match to TRBD2. Germline V CDR1 and CDR2: MNHEY, SVGAGI. This CDR3 is built from 17 residues. The J segment lost 10 bases and the V segment lost 0 bases, leaving 11 bases of the junction unmatched. The CDR3 DNA is TGTGCCAGCAGTTACTCGATATCGGGACTAGCGGTCCTAGAGCAGTTCTTC. It is translated as CASSYSISGLAVLEQFF.

This clonotype was counted at least ten times. The J gene is TRBJ2-7, the V gene TRBV27, with TRBD1 identical over 9 bases. Germline-derived CDR1 and CDR2 are MNHEY and SMNVEV (reference sequence). The trim removed 4 bases at V and 3 bases at J, leaving 1 base unmatched. The CDR3 runs to 13 residues. The CDR3 reads CASSSGQGYEQYF. The CDR3, as DNA: TGTGCCAGCAGTTCGGGACAGGGCTACGAGCAGTACTTC.

Regarding this clonotype: A much larger clone is a single base away; this may be a read error. This chain joins TRBV6-2 or TRBV6-3 and TRBJ2-1, with 13 bases that match TRBD2. The germline V gene has CDR1 MNHEY and CDR2 SVGEGT. This CDR3 has 14 amino acids. The DNA of the CDR3 is TGTGCCAGCAGTTACGGGACTAGCGGGAATGAGGAGTTCTTC. This translates into CASSYGTSGNEEFF.

The genes are TRBV25-1 and TRBJ1-1, with D tentatively TRBD1 (5 bases). Germline CDR1 MGHDK, CDR2 SYGVNS. There are 11 residues in the CDR3. With 7 bases removed from V and 7 bases from J, the gap between germline ends came to 10 bases. The CDR3 sequence: CASIQASEAFF. DNA of the CDR3: TGTGCCAGCATACAGGCAAGTGAAGCTTTCTTT.

The genes are TRBV15 and TRBJ2-1, with TRBD2 as a possible D gene (6 bases). Germline V CDR1 and CDR2: LNHNV, YYDKDF (reference sequence). Trimming removed 5 bases at V and 4 bases at J, with 15 bases between. The CDR3 covers 15 residues. This CDR3 reads CATSLDLEGYNEQFF. CDR3 nucleotide sequence: TGTGCCACCAGCCTCGACTTGGAGGGATACAATGAGCAGTTCTTC.

The chain links TRBV7-9 to TRBJ1-1, with D possibly being TRBD1 (6 bases). The germline CDR1 and CDR2 sequences are SEHNR and FQNEAQ (reference sequence). Trimming pared 5 bases from V and 3 bases from J, leaving 16 bases between. The CDR3 spans 15 residues. The CDR3 DNA is TGTGCCAGCAGCCAACTGGGACAATTGGACACTGAAGCTTTCTTT. Residues: CASSQLGQLDTEAFF.

The V gene is TRBV5-1, the J gene TRBJ2-7, with D hard to call. Germline-derived CDR1 and CDR2 are SGHRS and YFSETQ. V gave up 4 bases and J gave up 1 base, with 9 bases separating them. This CDR3 region has 13 residues. CDR3 sequence reads: CASSPDISYEQYF. CDR3 sequence (DNA): TGCGCCAGCAGCCCCGACATTTCCTACGAGCAGTACTTC.

This clonotype was seen a few times. The V and J genes are TRBV12-3 or TRBV12-4 and TRBJ2-3; D remains unclear. V was clipped by 7 bases and J by 0 bases, with 5 bases between them. There are 12 residues in the CDR3. The CDR3 DNA reads as TGTGCCAGCACGGTCAGCACAGATACGCAGTATTTT. Translating gives CASTVSTDTQYF.

V usage is TRBV6-1 and J usage is TRBJ2-7, with 11 bases identical to TRBD2. Germline lookup yields CDR1 MNHNS and CDR2 SASEGT. J lost 6 bases, V lost 6 bases, and 13 bases had no gene match. The CDR3 has 16 residues. For the CDR3, the DNA is TGTGCCAGCAGCCCTCTAGCGGGAGGACGGCCCGGCGAGCAGTACTTC. This encodes CASSPLAGGRPGEQYF.

This clonotype was observed a handful of times. V usage is TRBV10-1 and J usage is TRBJ2-3; D perhaps matches TRBD1 (6 bases). Trimming removed 0 bases from V and 3 bases from J, with 19 bases in between. The CDR3 is 18 amino acids. CDR1 WNHNN and CDR2 SYGVQD come from the germline V gene (reference sequence). For the CDR3, the DNA is TGCGCCAGCAGTGAGTCTGGTGGGCAGGGGCGACAGACAGATACGCAGTATTTT. As protein: CASSESGGQGRQTDTQYF.